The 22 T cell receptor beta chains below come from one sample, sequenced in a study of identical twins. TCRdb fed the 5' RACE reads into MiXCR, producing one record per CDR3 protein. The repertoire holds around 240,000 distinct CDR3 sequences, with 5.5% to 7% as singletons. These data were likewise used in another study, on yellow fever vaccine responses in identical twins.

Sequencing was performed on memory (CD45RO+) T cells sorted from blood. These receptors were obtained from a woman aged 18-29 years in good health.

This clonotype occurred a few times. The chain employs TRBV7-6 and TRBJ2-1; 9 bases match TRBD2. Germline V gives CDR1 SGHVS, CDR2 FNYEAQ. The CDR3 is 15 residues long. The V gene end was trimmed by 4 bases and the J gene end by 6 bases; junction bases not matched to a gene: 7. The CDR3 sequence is CASSSGLARANEQFF. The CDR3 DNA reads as TGTGCCAGCAGCTCCGGACTAGCGAGAGCCAATGAGCAGTTCTTC.

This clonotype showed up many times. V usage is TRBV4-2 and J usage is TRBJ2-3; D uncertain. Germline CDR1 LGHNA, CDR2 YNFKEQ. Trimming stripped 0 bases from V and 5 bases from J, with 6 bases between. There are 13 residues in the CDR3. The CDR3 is CASSQDSGDTQYF. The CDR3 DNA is TGTGCCAGCAGCCAAGATTCAGGAGATACGCAGTATTTT.

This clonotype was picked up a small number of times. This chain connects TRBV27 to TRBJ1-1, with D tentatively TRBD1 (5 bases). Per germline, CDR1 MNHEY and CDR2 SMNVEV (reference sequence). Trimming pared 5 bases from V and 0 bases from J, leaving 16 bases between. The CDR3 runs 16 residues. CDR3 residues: CASSMGQGRMNTEAFF. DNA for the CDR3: TGTGCCAGCAGTATGGGGCAGGGTAGGATGAACACTGAAGCTTTCTTT.

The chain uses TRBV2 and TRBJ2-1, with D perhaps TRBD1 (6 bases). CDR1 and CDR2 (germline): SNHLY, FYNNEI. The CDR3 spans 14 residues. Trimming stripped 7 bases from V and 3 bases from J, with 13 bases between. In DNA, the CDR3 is TGTGCCAGCAACGAGGAGGACAGCTACAATGAGCAGTTCTTC. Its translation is CASNEEDSYNEQFF.

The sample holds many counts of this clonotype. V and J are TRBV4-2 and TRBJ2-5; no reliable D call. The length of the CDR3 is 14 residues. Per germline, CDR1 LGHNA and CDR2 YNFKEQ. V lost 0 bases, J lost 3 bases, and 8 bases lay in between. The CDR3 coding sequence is TGTGCCAGCAGCCAAGATTTCGGAAAAGAGACCCAGTACTTC. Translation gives CASSQDFGKETQYF.

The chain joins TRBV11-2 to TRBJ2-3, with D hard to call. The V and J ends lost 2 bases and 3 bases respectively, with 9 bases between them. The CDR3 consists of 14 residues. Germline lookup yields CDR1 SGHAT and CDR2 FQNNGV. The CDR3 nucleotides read TGTGCCAGCAGCTTACAATCAGGTACAGATACGCAGTATTTT. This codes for CASSLQSGTDTQYF.

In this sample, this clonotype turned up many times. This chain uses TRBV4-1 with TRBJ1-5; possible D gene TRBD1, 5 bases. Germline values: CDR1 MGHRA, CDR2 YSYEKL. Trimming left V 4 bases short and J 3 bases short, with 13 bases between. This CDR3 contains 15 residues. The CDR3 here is CASSLLAGTNQPQHF. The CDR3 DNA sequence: TGCGCCAGCAGCCTCTTGGCAGGGACCAATCAGCCCCAGCATTTT.

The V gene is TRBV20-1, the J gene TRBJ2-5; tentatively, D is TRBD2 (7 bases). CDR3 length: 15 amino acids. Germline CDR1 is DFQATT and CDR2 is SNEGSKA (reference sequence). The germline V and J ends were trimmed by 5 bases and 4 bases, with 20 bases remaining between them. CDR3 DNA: TGCAGTGCTGGGACTGGAGGGGGGGCCCGAGAGACCCAGTACTTC. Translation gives CSAGTGGGARETQYF.

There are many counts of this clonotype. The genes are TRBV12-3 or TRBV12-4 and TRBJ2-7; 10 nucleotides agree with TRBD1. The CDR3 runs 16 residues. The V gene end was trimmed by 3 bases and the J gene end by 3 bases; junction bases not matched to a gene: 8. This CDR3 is CASSFGPTGGDYEQYF. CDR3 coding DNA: TGTGCCAGCAGTTTTGGGCCGACAGGGGGCGACTACGAGCAGTACTTC.

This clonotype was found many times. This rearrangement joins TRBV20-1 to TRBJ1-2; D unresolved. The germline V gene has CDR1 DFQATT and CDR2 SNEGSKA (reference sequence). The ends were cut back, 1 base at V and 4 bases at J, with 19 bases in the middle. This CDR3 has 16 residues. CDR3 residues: CSARGGSPGLAYGYTF. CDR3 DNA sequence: TGCAGTGCTAGAGGCGGGTCCCCGGGATTAGCCTATGGCTACACCTTC.

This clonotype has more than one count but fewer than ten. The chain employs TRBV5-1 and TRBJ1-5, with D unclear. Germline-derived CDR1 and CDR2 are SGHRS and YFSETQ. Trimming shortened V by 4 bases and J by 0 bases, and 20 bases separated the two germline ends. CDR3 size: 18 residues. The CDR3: CASSPGLGSPNSNQPQHF. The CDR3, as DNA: TGCGCCAGCAGCCCGGGGTTGGGCAGCCCTAATAGCAATCAGCCCCAGCATTTT.

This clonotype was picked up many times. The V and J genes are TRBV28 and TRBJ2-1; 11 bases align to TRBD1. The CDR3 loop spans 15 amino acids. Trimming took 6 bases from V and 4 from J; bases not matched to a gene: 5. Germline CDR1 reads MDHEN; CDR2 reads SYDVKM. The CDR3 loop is CASSGTGGKYNEQFF. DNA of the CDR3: TGTGCCAGCAGCGGGACAGGGGGGAAGTACAATGAGCAGTTCTTC.

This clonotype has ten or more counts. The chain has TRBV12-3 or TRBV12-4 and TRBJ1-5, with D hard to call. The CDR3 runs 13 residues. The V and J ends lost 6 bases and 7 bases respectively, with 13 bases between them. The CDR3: CASSWSGPQPQHF. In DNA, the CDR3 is TGTGCCAGCAGCTGGAGTGGGCCGCAGCCCCAGCATTTT.

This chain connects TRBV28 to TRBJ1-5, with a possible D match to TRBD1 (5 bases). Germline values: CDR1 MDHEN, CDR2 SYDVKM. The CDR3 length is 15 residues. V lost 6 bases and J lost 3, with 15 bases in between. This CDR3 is CASSGGGSTNQPQHF. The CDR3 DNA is TGTGCCAGCAGCGGGGGGGGAAGCACCAATCAGCCCCAGCATTTT. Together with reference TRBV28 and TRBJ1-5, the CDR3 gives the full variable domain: DVKVTQSSRYLVKRTGEKVFLECVQDMDHENMFWYRQDPGLGLRLIYFSYDVKMKEKGDIPEGYSVSREKKERFSLILESASTNQTSMYLCASSGGGSTNQPQHFGDGTRLSIL.

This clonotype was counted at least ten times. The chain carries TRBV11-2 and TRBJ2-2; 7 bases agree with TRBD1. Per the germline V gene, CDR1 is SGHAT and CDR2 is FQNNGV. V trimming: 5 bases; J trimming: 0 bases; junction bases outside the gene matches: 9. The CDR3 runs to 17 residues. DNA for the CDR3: TGTGCCAGCAGCCCTAGGGGGCTGGGCGCGAACACCGGGGAGCTGTTTTTT. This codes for CASSPRGLGANTGELFF.

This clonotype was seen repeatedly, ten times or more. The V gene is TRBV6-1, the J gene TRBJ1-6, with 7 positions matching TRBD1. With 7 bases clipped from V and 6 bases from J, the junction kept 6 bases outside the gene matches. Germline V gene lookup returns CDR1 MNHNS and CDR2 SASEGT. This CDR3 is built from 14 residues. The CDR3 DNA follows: TGTGCCAGCACGACGGGACAGATTAATTCACCCCTCCACTTT. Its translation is CASTTGQINSPLHF.

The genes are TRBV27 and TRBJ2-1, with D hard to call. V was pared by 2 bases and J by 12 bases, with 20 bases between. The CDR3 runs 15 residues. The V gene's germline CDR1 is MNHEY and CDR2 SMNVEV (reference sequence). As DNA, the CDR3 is TGTGCCAGCAGTTTACGGCAGTTCCAAAGGGCACGGCAGTTCTTC. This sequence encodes CASSLRQFQRARQFF.

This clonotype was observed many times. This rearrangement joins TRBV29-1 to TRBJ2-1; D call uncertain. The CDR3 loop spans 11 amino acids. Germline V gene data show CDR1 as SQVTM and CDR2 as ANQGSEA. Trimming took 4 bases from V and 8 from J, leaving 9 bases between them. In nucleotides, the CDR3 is TGCAGCGTTGGGCATTTGGATGAGCAGTTCTTC. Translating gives CSVGHLDEQFF.

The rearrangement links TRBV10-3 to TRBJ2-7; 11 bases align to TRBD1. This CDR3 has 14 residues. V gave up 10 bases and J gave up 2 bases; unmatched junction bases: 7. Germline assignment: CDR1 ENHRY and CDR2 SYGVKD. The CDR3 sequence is CATGQGANAYEQYF. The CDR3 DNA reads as TGTGCCACTGGACAGGGGGCCAACGCCTACGAGCAGTACTTC.

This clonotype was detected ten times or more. CDR3: CASSPSPGTGITDTQYF. In DNA form, the CDR3 reads TGTGCCAGCAGCCCATCCCCTGGGACAGGGATCACAGATACGCAGTATTTT. The rearrangement links TRBV12-3 or TRBV12-4 to TRBJ2-3; TRBD1 matches at 9 bases. The J segment lost 2 bases and the V segment lost 6 bases, leaving 12 bases of the junction unmatched. The length of the CDR3 is 17 residues.

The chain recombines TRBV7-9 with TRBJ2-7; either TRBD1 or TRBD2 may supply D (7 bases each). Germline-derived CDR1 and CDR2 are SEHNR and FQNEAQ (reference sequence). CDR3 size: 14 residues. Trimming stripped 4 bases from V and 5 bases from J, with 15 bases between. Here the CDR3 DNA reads TGTGCCAGCAGCTCAGGGGGGGTTCCGGACGAGCAGTACGTC. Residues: CASSSGGVPDEQYV.

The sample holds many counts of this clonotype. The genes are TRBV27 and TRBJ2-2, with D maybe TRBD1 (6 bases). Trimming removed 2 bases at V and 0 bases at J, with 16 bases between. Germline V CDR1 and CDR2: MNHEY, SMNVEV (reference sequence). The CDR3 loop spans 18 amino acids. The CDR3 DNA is TGTGCCAGCAGTTTAGAGGGGCCGAGGACAGCGAACACCGGGGAGCTGTTTTTT. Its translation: CASSLEGPRTANTGELFF.